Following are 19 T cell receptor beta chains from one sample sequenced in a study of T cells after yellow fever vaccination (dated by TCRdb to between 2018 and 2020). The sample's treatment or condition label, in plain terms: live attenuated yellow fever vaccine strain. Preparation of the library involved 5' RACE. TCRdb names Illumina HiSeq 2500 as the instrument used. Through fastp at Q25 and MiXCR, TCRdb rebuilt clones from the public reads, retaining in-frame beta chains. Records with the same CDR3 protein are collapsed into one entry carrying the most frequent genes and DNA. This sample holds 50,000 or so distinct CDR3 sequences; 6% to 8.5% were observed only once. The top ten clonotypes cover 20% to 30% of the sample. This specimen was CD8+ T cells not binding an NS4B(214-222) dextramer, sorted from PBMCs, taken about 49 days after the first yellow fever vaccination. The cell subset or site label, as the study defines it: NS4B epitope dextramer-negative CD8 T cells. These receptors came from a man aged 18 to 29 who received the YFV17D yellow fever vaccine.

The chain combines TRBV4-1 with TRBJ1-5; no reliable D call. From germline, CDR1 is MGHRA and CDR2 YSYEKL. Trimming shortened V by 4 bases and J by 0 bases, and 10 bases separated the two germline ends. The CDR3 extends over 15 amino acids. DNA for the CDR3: TGCGCCAGCAGCCGCGGACTTTATAGCAATCAGCCCCAGCATTTT. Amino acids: CASSRGLYSNQPQHF.

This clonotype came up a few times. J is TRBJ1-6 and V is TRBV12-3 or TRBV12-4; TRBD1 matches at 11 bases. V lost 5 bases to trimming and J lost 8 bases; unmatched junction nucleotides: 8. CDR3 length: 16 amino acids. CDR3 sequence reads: CASSGQGALGHSPLHF. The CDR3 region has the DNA TGTGCCAGCAGTGGACAGGGGGCCCTGGGCCATTCACCCCTCCACTTT.

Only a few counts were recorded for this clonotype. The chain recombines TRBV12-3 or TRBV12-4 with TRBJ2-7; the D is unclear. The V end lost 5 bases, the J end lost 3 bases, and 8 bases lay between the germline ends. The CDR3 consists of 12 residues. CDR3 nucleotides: TGTGCCAGCAGTGGAACTATCTACGAGCAGTACTTC. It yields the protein CASSGTIYEQYF.

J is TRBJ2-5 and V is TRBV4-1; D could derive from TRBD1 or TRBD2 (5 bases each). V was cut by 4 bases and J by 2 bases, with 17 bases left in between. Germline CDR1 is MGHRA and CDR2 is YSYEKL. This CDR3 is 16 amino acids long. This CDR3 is CASSPGTGMDQETQYF. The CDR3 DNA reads TGCGCCAGCAGCCCAGGGACCGGGATGGATCAAGAGACCCAGTACTTC.

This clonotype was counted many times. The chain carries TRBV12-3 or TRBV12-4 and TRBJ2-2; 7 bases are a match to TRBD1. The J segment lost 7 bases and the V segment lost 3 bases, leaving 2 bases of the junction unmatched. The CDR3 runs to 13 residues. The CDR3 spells CASSFSGGGELFF. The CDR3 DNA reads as TGTGCCAGCAGTTTTTCAGGGGGCGGGGAGCTGTTTTTT.

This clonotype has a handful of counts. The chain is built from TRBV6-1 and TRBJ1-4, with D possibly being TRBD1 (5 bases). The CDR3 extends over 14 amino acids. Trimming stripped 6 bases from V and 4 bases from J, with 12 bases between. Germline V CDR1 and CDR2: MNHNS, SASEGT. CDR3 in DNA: TGTGCCAGCAGCTCGGGACGGTTTAATGAAAAACTGTTTTTT. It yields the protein CASSSGRFNEKLFF.

CDR3 loop: CSAPGHRGSSPLHF. CDR3 DNA: TGCAGTGCCCCGGGACATCGAGGAAGTTCACCCCTCCACTTT. The chain recombines TRBV20-1 with TRBJ1-6; tentatively, D is TRBD1 (6 bases). Trimming removed 6 bases at V and 9 bases at J, with 18 bases between. The germline CDR1 and CDR2 sequences are DFQATT and SNEGSKA (reference sequence). The CDR3 runs 14 residues.

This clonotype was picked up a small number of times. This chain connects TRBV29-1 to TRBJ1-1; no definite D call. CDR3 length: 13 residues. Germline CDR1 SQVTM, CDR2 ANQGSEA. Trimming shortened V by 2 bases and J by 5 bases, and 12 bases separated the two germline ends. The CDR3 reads CSVEWGFGTEAFF. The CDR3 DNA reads TGCAGCGTTGAATGGGGATTTGGGACTGAAGCTTTCTTT.

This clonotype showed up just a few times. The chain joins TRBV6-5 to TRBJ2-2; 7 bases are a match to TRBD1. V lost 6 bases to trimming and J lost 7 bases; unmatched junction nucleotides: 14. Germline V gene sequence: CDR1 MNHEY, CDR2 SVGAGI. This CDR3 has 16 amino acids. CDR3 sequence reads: CASSGIMLGGHGELFF. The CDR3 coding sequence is TGTGCCAGCAGCGGGATTATGTTAGGGGGCCACGGGGAGCTGTTTTTT.

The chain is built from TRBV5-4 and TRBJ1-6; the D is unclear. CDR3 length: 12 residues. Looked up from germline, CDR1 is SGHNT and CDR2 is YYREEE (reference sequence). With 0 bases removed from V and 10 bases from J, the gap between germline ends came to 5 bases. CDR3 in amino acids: CASSLESSPLHF. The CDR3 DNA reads TGTGCCAGCAGCTTGGAATCGTCACCCCTCCACTTT.

The DNA for the CDR3 is TGTGCCAGCAGCGCCGGGACAGGGGTTTCCTATGGCTACACCTTC. It codes for CASSAGTGVSYGYTF. This chain connects TRBV13 to TRBJ1-2; 10 bases are a match to TRBD1. The CDR3 totals 15 residues. From germline, CDR1 is PRHDT and CDR2 FYEKMQ (reference sequence). Trimming cost V 5 bases and J 4 bases; bases outside gene matches: 7. Full variable domain (remainder filled in from reference TRBV13 and TRBJ1-2): AAGVIQSPRHLIKEKRETATLKCYPIPRHDTVYWYQQGPGQDPQFLISFYEKMQSDKGSIPDRFSAQQFSDYHSELNMSSLELGDSALYFCASSAGTGVSYGYTFGSGTRLTVV.

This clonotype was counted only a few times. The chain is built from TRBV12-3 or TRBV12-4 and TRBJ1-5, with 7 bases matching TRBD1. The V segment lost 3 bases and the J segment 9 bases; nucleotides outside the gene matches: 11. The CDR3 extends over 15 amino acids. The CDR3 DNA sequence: TGTGCCAGCAGTTTTGAGGGGGAGGGGGCATTGCCCCAGCATTTT. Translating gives CASSFEGEGALPQHF.

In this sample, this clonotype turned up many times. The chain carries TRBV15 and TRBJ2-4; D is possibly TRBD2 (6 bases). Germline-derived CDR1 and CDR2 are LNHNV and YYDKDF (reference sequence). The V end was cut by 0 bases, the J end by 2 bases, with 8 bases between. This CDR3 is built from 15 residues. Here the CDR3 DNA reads TGTGCCACCAGCAGAGAACGGGAGACCAAAAACATTCAGTACTTC. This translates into CATSRERETKNIQYF.

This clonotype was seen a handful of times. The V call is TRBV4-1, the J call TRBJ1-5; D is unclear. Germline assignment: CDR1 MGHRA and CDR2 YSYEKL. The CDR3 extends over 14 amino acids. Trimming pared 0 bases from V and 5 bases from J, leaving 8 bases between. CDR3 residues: CASSQESSDQPQHF. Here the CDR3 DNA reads TGCGCCAGCAGCCAAGAGAGCTCGGATCAGCCCCAGCATTTT.

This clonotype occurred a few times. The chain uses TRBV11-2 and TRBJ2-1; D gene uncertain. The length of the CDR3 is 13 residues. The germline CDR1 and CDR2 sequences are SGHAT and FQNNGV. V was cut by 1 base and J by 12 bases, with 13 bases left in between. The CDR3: CASSLGRAFRQFF. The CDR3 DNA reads TGTGCCAGCAGCTTAGGCCGGGCTTTTAGGCAGTTCTTC.

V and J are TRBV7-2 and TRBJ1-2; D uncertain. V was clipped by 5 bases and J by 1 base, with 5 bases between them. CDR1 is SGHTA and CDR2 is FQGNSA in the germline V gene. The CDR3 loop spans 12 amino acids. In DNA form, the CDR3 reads TGTGCCAGCAGCCCCCGTAACTATGGCTACACCTTC. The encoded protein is CASSPRNYGYTF.

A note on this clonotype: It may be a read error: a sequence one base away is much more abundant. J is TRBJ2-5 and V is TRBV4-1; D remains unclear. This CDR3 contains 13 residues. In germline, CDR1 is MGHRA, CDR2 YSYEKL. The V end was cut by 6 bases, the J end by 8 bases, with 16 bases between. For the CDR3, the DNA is TGCGCCAGCAGTTTTTTTGCGGCAGATACCCAGTACTTC. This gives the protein CASSFFAADTQYF.

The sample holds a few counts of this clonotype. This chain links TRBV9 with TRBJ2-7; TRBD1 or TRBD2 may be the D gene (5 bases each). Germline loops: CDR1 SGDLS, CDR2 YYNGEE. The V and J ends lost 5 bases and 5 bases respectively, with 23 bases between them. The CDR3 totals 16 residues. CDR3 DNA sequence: TGTGCCAGCAGTGAGGGGCTTTCGTTCAGGGAAGACGAGCAGTACTTC. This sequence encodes CASSEGLSFREDEQYF.

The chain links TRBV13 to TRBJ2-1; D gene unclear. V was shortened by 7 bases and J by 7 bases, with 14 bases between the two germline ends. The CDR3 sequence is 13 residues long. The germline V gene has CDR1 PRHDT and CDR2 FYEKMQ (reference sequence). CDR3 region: CASTPDVGNEQFF. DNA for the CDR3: TGTGCCAGCACTCCGGACGTCGGGAATGAGCAGTTCTTC.